This is a list of T cell receptor beta chains from one sample in a study of shared clonotypes between healthy human individuals. Clones were sequenced by immunoSEQ multiplex PCR, and TCRdb holds only the in-frame ones, with some missing. The table includes some 2,500,000 clones, 90% to 95% detected once. The sequenced sample was naive CD4+ T cells from PBMCs. These receptors all stem from a man between 18 and 29 years old in good health. Some clones in this sample may be carry-over from other donors' samples. The CDR3 runs from the conserved cysteine through the conserved F or W. A D gene is named only where the DNA matches it firmly. Clone size, where shown, is once, few, many, or a class for clones that have expanded.

J gene | clone size | V gene | D gene | CDR3 protein | CDR3 DNA
TRBJ2-1 | . | TRBV7-9 | . | CASSLVGSFQFF | TGTGCCAGCAGCTTAGTCGGGTCATTTCAGTTCTTC
TRBJ1-1 | . | TRBV28 | . | CASSLIHTEAFF | TGTGCCAGCAGTTTAATTCACACTGAAGCTTTCTTT
TRBJ2-7 | . | TRBV7-9 | TRBD1 | CASSFQGVGEQYF | TGTGCCAGCAGCTTTCAGGGGGTAGGCGAGCAGTACTTC
TRBJ2-3 | . | TRBV29-1 | TRBD2 | CSVEKAGEATQYF | TGCAGCGTTGAAAAGGCGGGAGAAGCGACGCAGTATTTT
TRBJ2-3 | . | TRBV5-1 | TRBD2 | CASSLLAGGSTDTQYF | TGCGCCAGCAGCTTGTTAGCGGGAGGGAGCACAGATACGCAGTATTTT
TRBJ2-7 | . | TRBV7-2 | . | CASSSRLGGYEQYF | TGTGCCAGCAGCTCACGACTAGGGGGGTACGAGCAGTACTTC
TRBJ2-7 | . | TRBV23-1 | . | CASSPDPGTPYEQYF | TGCGCCAGCAGTCCCGACCCCGGGACACCTTACGAGCAGTACTTC
TRBJ2-1 | . | TRBV4-3 | TRBD2 | CASSQAARLAGDEQFF | TGCGCCAGCAGCCAAGCCGCCCGACTAGCGGGAGATGAGCAGTTCTTC
TRBJ1-2 | . | TRBV5-8 | . | CASSLGVSGYTF | TGTGCCAGCAGCTTGGGGGTCTCCGGCTACACCTTC
TRBJ2-3 | . | TRBV11-3 | . | CASSQGGTDTQYF | TGTGCCAGCAGTCAAGGGGGTACAGATACGCAGTATTTT
TRBJ2-5 | . | TRBV10-3 | TRBD1 | CAISGPGQGETQYF | TGTGCCATCAGTGGACCTGGACAGGGGGAGACCCAGTACTTC
TRBJ1-2 | . | TRBV6-6 | . | CASSSTGYKAYGYTF | TGTGCCAGCAGTTCAACAGGGTATAAGGCCTATGGCTACACCTTC
TRBJ2-5 | . | TRBV20-1 | TRBD1 | CSADRGETQYF | TGCAGTGCCGACAGGGGCGAGACCCAGTACTTC
TRBJ1-4 | . | TRBV10-3 | . | CAIADRTGEKLFF | TGTGCCATCGCTGACAGGACCGGTGAAAAACTGTTTTTT
TRBJ2-7 | . | TRBV11-2 | TRBD1 | CASSPWGGQGPYEQYF | TGTGCCAGCAGCCCTTGGGGGGGACAGGGCCCCTACGAGCAGTACTTC
TRBJ2-2 | . | TRBV7-6 | TRBD2 | CASSRLAGPNTGELFF | TGTGCCAGCAGCCGACTAGCGGGCCCGAACACCGGGGAGCTGTTTTTT
TRBJ2-3 | . | TRBV5-1 | TRBD2 | CASSLSGGLASTDTQYF | TGCGCCAGCAGCTTGTCAGGCGGACTAGCTAGCACAGATACGCAGTATTTT
TRBJ2-3 | . | TRBV18 | . | CASSPTASTDTQYF | TGTGCCAGCTCACCGACGGCCTCCACAGATACGCAGTATTTT
TRBJ2-7 | few | TRBV6-1 | . | CASSEAGSYEQYF | TGTGCCAGCAGTGAAGCAGGTTCCTACGAGCAGTACTTC
TRBJ2-1 | . | TRBV15 | TRBD1 | CATRKRTGGSDEQFF | TGTGCCACCAGGAAGAGGACAGGGGGAAGCGATGAGCAGTTCTTC
TRBJ1-5 | . | TRBV4-2 | . | CASRKVGSNQPQHF | TGTGCCAGCAGGAAGGTGGGGTCCAATCAGCCCCAGCATTTT
TRBJ2-7 | . | TRBV5-1 | . | CASSGQGFSYEQYF | TGCGCCAGCAGCGGGCAGGGGTTTTCCTACGAGCAGTACTTC
TRBJ2-7 | . | TRBV30 | . | CAWSHVPSSYEQYF | TGTGCCTGGAGTCACGTCCCTAGCTCCTACGAGCAGTACTTC
TRBJ1-2 | . | TRBV11-2 | . | CASSRGIWYGYTF | TGTGCCAGCAGCAGAGGGATTTGGTATGGCTACACCTTC
TRBJ2-1 | . | TRBV6-5 | TRBD2 | CASSPGGGLVNEQFF | TGTGCCAGCAGCCCAGGAGGGGGACTAGTGAATGAGCAGTTCTTC
TRBJ2-7 | . | TRBV29-1 | . | CSTTIGAYEQYF | TGCAGCACCACTATCGGGGCCTACGAGCAGTACTTC
TRBJ1-5 | . | TRBV25-1 | . | CASSLGGGYSNQPQHF | TGTGCCAGCTCTCTGGGAGGGGGTTATAGCAATCAGCCCCAGCATTTT
TRBJ2-7 | . | TRBV4-2 | TRBD2 | CASSQERGGGLAGGEQYF | TGTGCCAGCAGCCAAGAGCGTGGTGGGGGACTAGCGGGAGGCGAGCAGTACTTC
TRBJ2-1 | . | TRBV19 | TRBD2 | CASSTLRGASGSSYNEQFF | TGTGCCAGTAGTACCCTCAGGGGGGCTAGCGGGAGCTCCTACAATGAGCAGTTCTTC
TRBJ2-3 | . | TRBV5-1 | . | CASSIRVADTQYF | TGCGCCAGCAGCATCAGGGTTGCGGATACGCAGTATTTT
TRBJ2-7 | . | TRBV4-1 | TRBD1 | CASSQGTGGREQYF | TGCGCCAGCAGCCAAGGGACAGGGGGCCGCGAGCAGTACTTC
TRBJ1-1 | . | TRBV18 | . | CASSPSPPTEAFF | TGTGCCAGCTCACCCTCCCCCCCCACTGAAGCTTTCTTT
TRBJ1-1 | . | TRBV7-3 | . | CASSITRWTEAFF | TGTGCCAGCAGCATAACCCGGTGGACTGAAGCTTTCTTT
TRBJ1-2 | . | TRBV12-1 | . | CASRNGQGAGNYGYTF | TGTGCCAGCCGAAACGGACAGGGGGCTGGGAACTATGGCTACACCTTC
TRBJ1-2 | once | TRBV5-4 | . | CASSLDGYGYTF | TGTGCCAGCAGCTTGGACGGCTATGGCTACACCTTC
TRBJ2-1 | . | TRBV30 | TRBD2 | CAWKGFGGRPIDEQFF | TGTGCCTGGAAAGGCTTTGGCGGGAGGCCCATCGATGAGCAGTTCTTC
TRBJ1-1 | . | TRBV15 | . | CATSRGPNRGGTEAFF | TGTGCCACCAGCAGAGGTCCAAATCGTGGAGGGACTGAAGCTTTCTTT
TRBJ2-2 | . | TRBV7-2 | TRBD2 | CASSFNPLLALTGELFF | TGTGCCAGCAGCTTTAACCCACTACTAGCGCTCACCGGGGAGCTGTTTTTT
TRBJ2-1 | . | TRBV15 | TRBD2 | CATSGLTSGRAPYLDEQFF | TGTGCCACCAGCGGCCTAACTAGCGGGAGGGCCCCCTATCTCGATGAGCAGTTCTTC
TRBJ1-2 | . | TRBV10-3 | TRBD1 | CAIRVTGLYGYTF | TGTGCCATCAGGGTGACAGGGCTCTATGGCTACACCTTC
TRBJ2-7 | . | TRBV7-9 | . | CASSLGGKPEQYF | TGTGCCAGCAGCTTAGGCGGGAAGCCGGAGCAGTACTTC
TRBJ2-5 | . | TRBV9 | . | CASSPSGETQYF | TGTGCCAGCAGTCCCTCGGGCGAGACCCAGTACTTC
TRBJ1-2 | . | TRBV28 | . | CAILGGVRGYTF | TGTGCCATTTTAGGGGGGGTACGCGGCTACACCTTC
TRBJ2-7 | . | TRBV6-1 | . | CASSPHFYEQYF | TGTGCCAGCAGTCCCCATTTCTACGAGCAGTACTTC
TRBJ1-1 | . | TRBV28 | . | CASSLAGSEAFF | TGTGCCAGCAGTTTAGCAGGCTCTGAAGCTTTCTTT
TRBJ1-1 | . | TRBV7-3 | . | CASSLTGPTEAFF | TGTGCCAGCAGCTTAACGGGTCCCACTGAAGCTTTCTTT
TRBJ2-2 | . | TRBV6-1 | . | CASVGGGIGTGELFF | TGTGCCAGTGTGGGTGGGGGAATAGGCACCGGGGAGCTGTTTTTT
TRBJ2-2 | . | TRBV7-8 | TRBD2 | CASSFGRAGGTGELFF | TGTGCCAGCAGCTTCGGCAGGGCGGGGGGCACCGGGGAGCTGTTTTTT
TRBJ1-1 | . | TRBV28 | . | CASSLSQNTEAFF | TGTGCCAGCAGTTTATCACAGAACACTGAAGCTTTCTTT
TRBJ1-1 | . | TRBV28 | . | CATDPGGSMNTEAFF | TGTGCCACCGATCCTGGAGGGTCCATGAACACTGAAGCTTTCTTT
TRBJ2-1 | . | TRBV28 | . | CASSSPGSRGYNEQFF | TGTGCCAGCAGTTCCCCCGGTTCACGGGGGTACAATGAGCAGTTCTTC
TRBJ2-7 | . | TRBV18 | TRBD2 | CASSPGLAGVTYEQYF | TGTGCCAGCTCACCGGGACTAGCGGGAGTTACCTACGAGCAGTACTTC
TRBJ1-1 | . | TRBV10-1 | TRBD1 | CASSRQGNTEAFF | TGCGCCAGCAGTAGACAGGGGAACACTGAAGCTTTCTTT
TRBJ2-2 | . | TRBV6-5 | TRBD2 | CASTKRGTGELFF | TGTGCCAGCACTAAGCGGGGCACCGGGGAGCTGTTTTTT
TRBJ1-3 | . | TRBV7-8 | . | CASSLAGGNTIYF | TGTGCCAGCAGCTTAGCGGGTGGAAACACCATATATTTT
TRBJ1-1 | . | TRBV6-4 | . | CASRANKNTEAFF | TGTGCCAGCAGGGCCAACAAGAACACTGAAGCTTTCTTT
TRBJ1-3 | . | TRBV9 | TRBD1 | CASSPLEGALGNTIYF | TGTGCCAGCAGCCCCTTGGAGGGGGCGCTTGGAAACACCATATATTTT